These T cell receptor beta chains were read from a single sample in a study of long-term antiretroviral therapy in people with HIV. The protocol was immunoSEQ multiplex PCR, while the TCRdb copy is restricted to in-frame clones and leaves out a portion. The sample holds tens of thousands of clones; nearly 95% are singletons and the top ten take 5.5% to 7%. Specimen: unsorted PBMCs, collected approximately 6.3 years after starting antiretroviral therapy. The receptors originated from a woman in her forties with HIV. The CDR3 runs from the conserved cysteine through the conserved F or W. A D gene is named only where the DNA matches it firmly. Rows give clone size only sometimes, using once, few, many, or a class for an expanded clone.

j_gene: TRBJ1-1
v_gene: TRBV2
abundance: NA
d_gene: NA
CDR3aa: CASSAFQGGNTEAFF
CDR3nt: TGTGCCAGCAGTGCTTTTCAGGGTGGGAACACTGAAGCTTTCTTT

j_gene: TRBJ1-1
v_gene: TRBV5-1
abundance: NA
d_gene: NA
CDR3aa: CASSYRFEGTEAFF
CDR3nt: TGCGCCAGCAGCTACCGGTTTGAGGGCACTGAAGCTTTCTTT

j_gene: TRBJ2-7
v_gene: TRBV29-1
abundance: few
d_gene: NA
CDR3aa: CSVAGANYEQYF
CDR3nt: TGCAGCGTTGCCGGAGCAAACTACGAGCAGTACTTC

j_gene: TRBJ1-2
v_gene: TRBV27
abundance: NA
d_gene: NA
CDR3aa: CASSPGLPNYGYTF
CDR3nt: TGTGCCAGCAGCCCCGGTTTGCCTAACTATGGCTACACCTTC

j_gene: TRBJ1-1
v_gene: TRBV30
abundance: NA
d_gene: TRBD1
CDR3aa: CAWSVRATGAAFF
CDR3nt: TGTGCCTGGAGTGTACGAGCGACAGGGGCGGCTTTCTTT

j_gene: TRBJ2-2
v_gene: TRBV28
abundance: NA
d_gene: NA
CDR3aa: CASSLPSQGAGELFF
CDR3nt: TGTGCCAGCAGTTTGCCGTCCCAGGGAGCCGGGGAGCTGTTTTTT

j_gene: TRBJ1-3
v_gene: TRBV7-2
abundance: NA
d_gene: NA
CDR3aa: CASSSQGLQGNTIYF
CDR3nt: TGTGCCAGCAGCTCCCAGGGGCTGCAGGGAAACACCATATATTTT

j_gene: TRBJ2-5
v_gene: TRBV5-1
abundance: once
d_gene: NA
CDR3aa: CASSLGRGETQYF
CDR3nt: TGCGCCAGCAGTCTGGGGCGCGGGGAGACCCAGTACTTC

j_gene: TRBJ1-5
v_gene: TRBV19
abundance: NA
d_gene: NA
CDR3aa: CASGGQGNQPQHF
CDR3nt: TGTGCCAGTGGTGGGCAGGGCAATCAGCCCCAGCATTTT

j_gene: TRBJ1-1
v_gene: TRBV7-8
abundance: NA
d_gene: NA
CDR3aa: CASIPDSLNTEAFF
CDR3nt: TGTGCCAGCATCCCGGACAGCCTGAACACTGAAGCTTTCTTT

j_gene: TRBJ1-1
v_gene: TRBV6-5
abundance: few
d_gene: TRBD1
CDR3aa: CASRGTGETEAFF
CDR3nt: TGTGCCAGCCGGGGGACAGGGGAAACTGAAGCTTTCTTT

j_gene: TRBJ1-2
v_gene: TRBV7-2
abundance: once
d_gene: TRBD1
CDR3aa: CASSLVSGGITSYGYTF
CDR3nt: TGTGCCAGCAGCTTAGTTTCAGGGGGTATTACTTCGTATGGCTACACCTTC

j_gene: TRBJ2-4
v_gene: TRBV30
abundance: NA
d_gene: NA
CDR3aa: CAWSVWRRNIQYF
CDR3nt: TGTGCCTGGAGTGTATGGCGGAGAAACATTCAGTACTTC

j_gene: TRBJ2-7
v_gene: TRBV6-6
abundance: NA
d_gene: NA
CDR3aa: CASKLQSTSYEQYF
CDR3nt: TGTGCCAGCAAACTACAGAGTACCTCCTACGAGCAGTACTTC

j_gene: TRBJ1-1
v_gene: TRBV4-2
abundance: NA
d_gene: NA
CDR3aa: CASSQDVGRATEAFF
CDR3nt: TGTGCCAGCAGCCAAGACGTTGGGAGGGCCACTGAAGCTTTCTTT

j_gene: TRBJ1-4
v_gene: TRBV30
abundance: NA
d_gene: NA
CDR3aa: CAWMAPEKLFF
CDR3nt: TGTGCCTGGATGGCTCCTGAAAAACTGTTTTTT